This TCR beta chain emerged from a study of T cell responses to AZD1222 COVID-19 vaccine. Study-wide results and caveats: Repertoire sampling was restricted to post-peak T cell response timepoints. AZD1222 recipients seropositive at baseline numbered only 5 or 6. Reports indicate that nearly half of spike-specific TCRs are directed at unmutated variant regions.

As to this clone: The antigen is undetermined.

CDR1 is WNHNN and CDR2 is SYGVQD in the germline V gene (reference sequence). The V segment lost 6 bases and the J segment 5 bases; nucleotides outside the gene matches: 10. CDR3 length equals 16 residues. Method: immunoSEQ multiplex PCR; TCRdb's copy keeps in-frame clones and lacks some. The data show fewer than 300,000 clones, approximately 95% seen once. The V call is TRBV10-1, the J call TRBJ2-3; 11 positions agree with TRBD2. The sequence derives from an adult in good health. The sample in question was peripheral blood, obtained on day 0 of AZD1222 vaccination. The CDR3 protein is CASRGGLAVREDTQYF. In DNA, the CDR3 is TGCGCCAGCAGGGGGGGACTAGCGGTTCGAGAAGATACGCAGTATTTT.